This entry lists 23 T cell receptor beta chains sequenced from one sample in a study of early T cells in non-severe SARS-CoV-2 infection. TCRdb reprocessed the 5' RACE reads via MiXCR and lists one record per CDR3 protein. The sample carries about 56,000 distinct CDR3 sequences, over 9.5% recorded once. Source material: whole blood. The source is an adult who was a healthcare worker with PCR-confirmed SARS-CoV-2 infection or an uninfected control (not recorded which).

This clonotype was counted at least ten times. J is TRBJ1-5 and V is TRBV12-5; 8 nucleotides line up with TRBD1. The germline CDR1 and CDR2 sequences are LGHNT and FRNRAP. The CDR3 runs to 13 residues. V trimming: 9 bases; J trimming: 6 bases; junction bases outside the gene matches: 7. The chain's CDR3 is CASRQGTGQPQHF. CDR3 DNA: TGTGCTAGCAGACAGGGGACAGGTCAGCCCCAGCATTTT.

This clonotype was counted at least ten times. The chain recombines TRBV29-1 with TRBJ2-1; D perhaps matches TRBD1 (5 bases). The CDR3 is made up of 16 amino acids. V was trimmed by 6 bases and J by 2 bases, leaving 20 bases between them. Germline lookup yields CDR1 SQVTM and CDR2 ANQGSEA. The DNA for the CDR3 is TGCAGCGTGGTAACAGGCTACTCGCACCCCTACAATGAGCAGTTCTTC. Residues: CSVVTGYSHPYNEQFF.

The chain links TRBV28 to TRBJ1-6; D remains unclear. Germline V gives CDR1 MDHEN, CDR2 SYDVKM. Trimming stripped 2 bases from V and 3 bases from J, with 11 bases between. CDR3 length: 16 amino acids. CDR3 region: CASSLKTLSYNSPLHF. The CDR3 bases are TGTGCCAGCAGTTTAAAGACGCTTAGCTATAATTCACCCCTCCACTTT.

This clonotype was seen many times. V and J are TRBV18 and TRBJ1-2; TRBD1 matches 7 bases. Germline CDR1 reads KGHSH; CDR2 reads LQKENI. The CDR3 covers 16 residues. J was trimmed by 2 bases and V by 6 bases; bases with no gene match: 12. Here the CDR3 DNA reads TGTGCCAGCTCGCAGGCCTTAGAGGGGGCAAACTATGGCTACACCTTC. Amino acid sequence: CASSQALEGANYGYTF.

The chain is built from TRBV9 and TRBJ2-1, with D possibly matching TRBD2 (6 bases). The V end lost 4 bases, the J end lost 7 bases, and 21 bases lay between the germline ends. The CDR3 spans 16 residues. The V gene's germline CDR1 is SGDLS and CDR2 YYNGEE. The CDR3 here is CASSPPGTQEVNEQFF. The CDR3 DNA sequence: TGTGCCAGCAGCCCCCCCGGGACTCAAGAGGTAAATGAGCAGTTCTTC.

This clonotype was seen a few times. The CDR3 region has the DNA TGTGCCAGCAGCCCCGGACAGCTTAGCACAGATACGCAGTATTTT. Translating gives CASSPGQLSTDTQYF. The chain is built from TRBV7-9 and TRBJ2-3; D perhaps matches TRBD1 (6 bases). The CDR3 is 15 amino acids. Germline V CDR1 and CDR2: SEHNR, FQNEAQ (reference sequence). V shed 5 bases and J shed 0 bases, with 12 bases lying between them.

Points on this clonotype: At one boundary the junction diverges from the germline segment, which might be a read error. The J gene is TRBJ2-6, the V gene TRBV19; 8 nucleotides align to TRBD1. The CDR3 sequence is 18 residues long. Germline V gene lookup returns CDR1 LNHDA and CDR2 SQIVND (reference sequence). The CDR3 spells CASLRQGSFSSGANVLTF. The CDR3 nucleotides read TGTGCCAGTTTGAGACAGGGGAGCTTCAGCTCTGGGGCCAACGTCCTCACTTTC. Supplemented by reference TRBV19 and TRBJ2-6, the full variable domain reads DGGITQSPKYLFRKEGQNVTLSCEQNLNHDAMYWYRQDPGQGLRLIYYSQIVNDFQKGDIAEGYSVSREKKESFPLTVTSAQKNPTAFYLCASLRQGSFSSGANVLTFGAGSRLTVL.

There are many counts of this clonotype. The gene calls are TRBV5-6 and TRBJ2-3; tentatively, D is TRBD2 (5 bases). Germline CDR1 is SGHDT and CDR2 is YYEEEE. The germline V and J ends were trimmed by 0 bases and 2 bases, with 10 bases remaining between them. CDR3 length equals 15 residues. DNA of the CDR3: TGTGCCAGCAGCTTGGTGGGAGATGCCACAGATACGCAGTATTTT. It specifies CASSLVGDATDTQYF.

Ten or more counts support this clonotype. This chain uses TRBV5-6 with TRBJ1-5; D is possibly TRBD1 (5 bases). Germline lookup yields CDR1 SGHDT and CDR2 YYEEEE. The CDR3 loop spans 14 amino acids. Trimming pared 3 bases from V and 7 bases from J, leaving 14 bases between. Here the CDR3 DNA reads TGTGCCAGCAGCTCGGGACGTGTTGGGCAGCCCCAGCATTTT. Translated: CASSSGRVGQPQHF.

The count of this clonotype is one. The chain couples TRBV12-3 or TRBV12-4 to TRBJ1-1, with D possibly TRBD1 on 6 matching bases. V lost 1 base and J lost 5, with 11 bases in between. There are 14 residues in the CDR3. CDR3 in amino acids: CASSLEQGLTEAFF. CDR3 DNA: TGTGCCAGCAGTTTAGAACAGGGTTTGACTGAAGCTTTCTTT.

The chain is built from TRBV11-2 and TRBJ2-4, with unresolved D. The germline V and J ends were trimmed by 3 bases and 10 bases, with 10 bases remaining between them. Germline CDR1 SGHAT, CDR2 FQNNGV. The CDR3 covers 12 residues. The CDR3 DNA reads as TGTGCCAGCAGCTTCGACGCCGGTATTCAGTACTTC. Translated, it gives CASSFDAGIQYF. The full variable domain, in which reference TRBV11-2 and TRBJ2-4 provide the parts outside the CDR3, is EAGVAQSPRYKIIEKRQSVAFWCNPISGHATLYWYQQILGQGPKLLIQFQNNGVVDDSQLPKDRFSAERLKGVDSTLKIQPAKLEDSAVYLCASSFDAGIQYFGAGTRLSVL.

This clonotype was detected ten times or more. The chain is built from TRBV10-3 and TRBJ2-3; D not certain. The CDR3 sequence is 15 residues long. Germline V gives CDR1 ENHRY, CDR2 SYGVKD. Trimming took off 4 bases at V and 2 bases at J, with 13 bases between the two ends. The CDR3: CAISGATDSTDTQYF. In DNA, the CDR3 is TGTGCCATCAGTGGGGCTACCGATTCCACAGATACGCAGTATTTT.

This clonotype appeared many times. The chain uses TRBV5-5 and TRBJ2-5; D is perhaps TRBD2 (5 bases). V shed 4 bases and J shed 5 bases, with 12 bases lying between them. The CDR3 runs 13 residues. Germline CDR1 SGHKS, CDR2 YYEKEE (reference sequence). CDR3 bases: TGTGCCAGCAGCAAATCTCCGGGGGAGACCCAGTACTTC. Protein sequence: CASSKSPGETQYF.

In its sample, this clonotype was seen once. The V gene is TRBV6-2 or TRBV6-3, the J gene TRBJ2-6; no reliable D call. V lost 6 bases to trimming and J lost 2 bases, with 5 bases between them. The germline V gene has CDR1 MNHEY and CDR2 SVGEGT. CDR3 length: 13 amino acids. The CDR3 protein is CASRAPGANVLTF. Here the CDR3 DNA reads TGTGCCAGCAGGGCCCCTGGGGCCAACGTCCTGACTTTC.

There are a few counts of this clonotype. V is TRBV27 and J is TRBJ2-1; no reliable D call. This CDR3 is built from 11 residues. V lost 6 bases and J 6 bases, leaving 6 bases between the germline ends. Germline CDR1 is MNHEY and CDR2 is SMNVEV (reference sequence). CDR3 nucleotide sequence: TGTGCCAGCAGGCAAATCAATGAGCAGTTCTTC. Translating gives CASRQINEQFF.

This rearrangement joins TRBV7-2 to TRBJ1-5; a weak D match, TRBD1 (5 bases). V lost 1 base, J lost 2 bases, and 15 bases lay in between. CDR3 length: 17 amino acids. Germline V gene lookup returns CDR1 SGHTA and CDR2 FQGNSA. The chain's CDR3 is CASSLGAGRAGNQPQHF. The CDR3 DNA is TGTGCCAGCAGCTTAGGGGCGGGCAGGGCTGGCAATCAGCCCCAGCATTTT.

This clonotype was picked up a small number of times. The chain combines TRBV29-1 with TRBJ2-1; TRBD2 is a possible D gene (5 bases). The V and J ends lost 4 bases and 8 bases respectively, with 21 bases between them. The V gene's germline CDR1 is SQVTM and CDR2 ANQGSEA. The CDR3 has 15 residues. CDR3 amino acids: CSVAATTRTLDEQFF. The CDR3 DNA sequence: TGCAGCGTTGCCGCTACTACCCGGACTCTCGATGAGCAGTTCTTC.

The sample holds many counts of this clonotype. The chain joins TRBV6-5 to TRBJ2-2; D not resolved. Looked up from germline, CDR1 is MNHEY and CDR2 is SVGAGI. Trimming removed 0 bases from V and 2 bases from J, with 7 bases in between. The CDR3 length is 15 residues. The CDR3 DNA sequence: TGTGCCAGCAGTTACTCTTCGGTTAACACCGGGGAGCTGTTTTTT. Protein sequence: CASSYSSVNTGELFF.

This clonotype was seen many times. One end of the junction fails to match germline, which may point to a read error. The chain couples TRBV3-1 to TRBJ2-1; 10 positions agree with TRBD2. CDR3 length: 12 amino acids. Germline-derived CDR1 and CDR2 are LGHDT and YNNKEL (reference sequence). CDR3 in amino acids: CASSQVSGRRSF. CDR3 DNA: TGTGCCAGCAGCCAAGTTAGCGGGAGGAGATCGTTC.

This clonotype has only one observation. This chain uses TRBV18 with TRBJ2-1; perhaps D is TRBD1 or TRBD2 (5 bases each). Germline CDR1 and CDR2: KGHSH and LQKENI. The CDR3 sequence is 14 residues long. With 2 bases removed from V and 9 bases from J, the gap between germline ends came to 14 bases. The CDR3 region has the DNA TGTGCCAGCTCACCATGGGACCCAAGGGGTGAGCAGTTCTTC. Translation: CASSPWDPRGEQFF.

This clonotype appeared many times. The gene calls are TRBV5-1 and TRBJ2-7; TRBD2 might be the D (5 bases). V was pared by 5 bases and J by 2 bases, with 14 bases between. This CDR3 contains 14 residues. The germline gives CDR1 SGHRS, CDR2 YFSETQ. CDR3 bases: TGCGCCAGCAGGTTGATAGCGAACACCTACGAGCAGTACTTC. Amino acid sequence: CASRLIANTYEQYF.

This clonotype was recorded many times. The genes are TRBV7-2 and TRBJ1-2, with D unclear. Germline-derived CDR1 and CDR2 are SGHTA and FQGNSA. The CDR3 contains 13 residues. The V and J ends lost 5 bases and 4 bases respectively, with 11 bases between them. CDR3 protein: CASSDDFFYGYTF. CDR3 nucleotide sequence: TGTGCCAGCAGCGATGACTTCTTCTATGGCTACACCTTC.

About this clonotype itself: It may be a read error: a sequence one base away is much more abundant. Because it lacks the conserved phenylalanine or tryptophan at the end, this CDR3 is likely a read error. V usage is TRBV7-2 and J usage is TRBJ1-1; possible D gene TRBD1, 5 bases. Trimming pared 4 bases from V and 11 bases from J, leaving 14 bases between. CDR1 and CDR2 (germline): SGHTA, FQGNSA. The CDR3 runs to 12 residues. CDR3 loop: CASSSSGAGAFS. CDR3 coding DNA: TGTGCCAGCAGCTCAAGTGGGGCGGGGGCTTTCTCT.